This note documents a single T cell receptor beta chain sequence. Antigen specificity is unknown. The protocol was immunoSEQ multiplex PCR, while the TCRdb copy is restricted to in-frame clones and leaves out a portion. This table has about 53,000 clones, around 83% appearing once. V was cut by 1 base and J by 3 bases, with 9 bases left in between. Germline assignment: CDR1 LNHDA and CDR2 SQIVND (reference sequence). The CDR3 is made up of 14 amino acids. The data were obtained in a study of identifying expanded T cells in peripheral blood. Regarding the study as a whole: Clone count variance between approximately 2-week samples rose with total template count. Differentially abundant clones: approximately 1.3 between replicates, about 15 at roughly 13 days, under 25 at four.

J is TRBJ1-2 and V is TRBV19; D perhaps matches TRBD1 (6 bases). This TCR came from a person between 18 and 75 years old in good health. The sequenced material came from blood. The chain's CDR3 is CASSIGGQDYGYTF. The CDR3 DNA sequence: TGTGCCAGTAGTATAGGGGGACAAGACTATGGCTACACCTTC.